The clone carrying this T cell receptor beta chain was observed a few times. Its antigen is undetermined. TCRdb called the RT-PCR reads again in MiXCR, with one record for every CDR3 protein. Of approximately 520,000 distinct CDR3 sequences listed, around 25% are singletons. These data are taken from a study of response to subunit inactivated influenza vaccine. Regarding the study as a whole: The authors offered the suggestion that each seasonal influenza vaccination recruits few new T cells.

V lost 2 bases, J lost 4 bases, and 1 base stayed unmatched. Germline assignment: CDR1 DFQATT and CDR2 SNEGSKA (reference sequence). CDR3 length equals 12 residues. The sequencing here drew on CD4+ T cells sorted from PBMCs, taken 5 to 6 days after vaccination. The chain has TRBV20-1 and TRBJ1-1, with 7 bases matching TRBD1. The source is a man aged 50-59 years who received an inactivated influenza vaccine. The CDR3 loop is CSARPGGTEAFF. For the CDR3, the DNA is TGCAGTGCTAGACCAGGGGGCACTGAAGCTTTCTTT.